Shown below are 8 T cell receptor beta chains from a single sample sequenced in a study of blood T cell repertoires in COVID-19. Profiled with immunoSEQ multiplex PCR; TCRdb holds only in-frame clones, not every one. The sample yields a few hundred thousand clones, roughly 85% seen once. What was sequenced was peripheral blood. The receptors stem from a woman under 30 with acute or convalescent COVID-19.

V gene TRBV27 combines with J gene TRBJ2-1; D perhaps matches TRBD1 (5 bases). The CDR3 totals 14 residues. Trimming removed 2 bases at V and 0 bases at J, with 5 bases between. The germline V gene encodes CDR1 MNHEY and CDR2 SMNVEV (reference sequence). The CDR3 loop reads CASSLQGSYNEQFF. CDR3 DNA: TGTGCCAGCAGTTTACAGGGCTCCTACAATGAGCAGTTCTTC.

This sequence joins TRBV7-8 and TRBJ1-2, with TRBD1 identical over 9 bases. In germline, CDR1 is SGHVS, CDR2 FQNEAQ. The trim removed 5 bases at V and 6 bases at J, leaving 10 bases unmatched. This CDR3 region has 15 residues. CDR3 coding DNA: TGTGCCAGCAGCCCCGGCGCCGGGACAGGGAATGGCTACACCTTC. This codes for CASSPGAGTGNGYTF.

This clone came up once. The V call is TRBV5-6, the J call TRBJ1-1, with 7 nucleotides matching TRBD1. The V segment lost 2 bases and the J segment 7 bases; nucleotides outside the gene matches: 14. Germline-derived CDR1 and CDR2 are SGHDT and YYEEEE. This CDR3 region has 16 residues. The CDR3 reads CASSFEIDREEGEAFF. In DNA, the CDR3 is TGTGCCAGCAGCTTTGAAATTGACAGGGAAGAGGGTGAAGCTTTCTTT.

This sequence joins TRBV7-3 and TRBJ2-1, with 10 nucleotides matching TRBD2. CDR3 length: 19 residues. Germline lookup yields CDR1 SGHTA and CDR2 FQGTGA. The J segment lost 4 bases and the V segment lost 3 bases, leaving 15 bases of the junction unmatched. CDR3 amino acids: CASSFSLTSGAEPYNEQFF. As DNA, the CDR3 is TGTGCCAGCAGCTTCAGCCTCACTAGCGGGGCCGAACCTTACAATGAGCAGTTCTTC.

The chain joins TRBV9 to TRBJ2-3; D might be TRBD1 or TRBD2, each matching 5 bases. The CDR3 loop spans 15 amino acids. Germline V gene lookup returns CDR1 SGDLS and CDR2 YYNGEE. V was shortened by 4 bases and J by 2 bases, with 14 bases between the two germline ends. The CDR3 loop is CASSLEGSTTDTQYF. The DNA of the CDR3 is TGTGCCAGCAGCTTAGAGGGGTCTACCACAGATACGCAGTATTTT.

The chain is built from TRBV11-3 and TRBJ2-1; 7 bases line up with TRBD1. The CDR3 has 15 amino acids. Germline CDR1 SGHNT, CDR2 YENEEA. The ends lost 6 bases at V and 7 bases at J; junction bases unmatched: 12. The chain's CDR3 is CASSDRQGSSNEQFF. The CDR3 DNA sequence: TGTGCCAGCAGTGACCGACAGGGTTCTTCGAATGAGCAGTTCTTC.

The J gene is TRBJ2-5, the V gene TRBV4-2; no reliable D call. The germline V gene has CDR1 LGHNA and CDR2 YNFKEQ. The CDR3 is made up of 17 amino acids. The V end was cut by 0 bases, the J end by 4 bases, with 18 bases between. The CDR3 DNA is TGTGCCAGCAGCCAAGAAGTTGGCGGCCCCGCTGGAGAGACCCAGTACTTC. It encodes CASSQEVGGPAGETQYF.

Of note for this clone: The identical CDR3 is also encoded by other nucleotide sequences in the sample. The chain is built from TRBV7-9 and TRBJ2-7; no clear D. This CDR3 has 11 residues. Looked up from germline, CDR1 is SEHNR and CDR2 is FQNEAQ (reference sequence). V lost 5 bases to trimming and J lost 4 bases, with 6 bases between them. The CDR3 loop reads CASSPLYEQYF. The CDR3 coding sequence is TGTGCCAGCAGCCCCCTATACGAGCAGTACTTC.